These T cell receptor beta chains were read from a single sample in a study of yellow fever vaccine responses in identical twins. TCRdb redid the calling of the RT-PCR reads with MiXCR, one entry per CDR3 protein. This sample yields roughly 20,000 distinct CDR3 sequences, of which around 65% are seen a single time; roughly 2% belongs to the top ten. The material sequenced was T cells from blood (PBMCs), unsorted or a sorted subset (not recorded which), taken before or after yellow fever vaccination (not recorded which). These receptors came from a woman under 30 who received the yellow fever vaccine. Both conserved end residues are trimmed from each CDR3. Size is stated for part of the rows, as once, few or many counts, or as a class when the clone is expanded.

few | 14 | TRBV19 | ASRTGLFGMNTEAF
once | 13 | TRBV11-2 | ASSPTSGVYNEQF
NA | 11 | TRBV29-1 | SAPGTANTEAF
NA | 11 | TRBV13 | ASWSQGIFEQF
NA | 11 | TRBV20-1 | SARRVGTDTQY
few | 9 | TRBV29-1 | SVLSGWGYT
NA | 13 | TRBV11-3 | ASSLDGRAFGEQY
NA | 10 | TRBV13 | ASDAVSGELF
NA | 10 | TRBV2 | ASIIGDTEAF
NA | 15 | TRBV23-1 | ASSQPTGLYSNQPQH
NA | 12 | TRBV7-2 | ASSLAWGADTQY
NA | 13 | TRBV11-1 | ASSLGDRDNYGYT
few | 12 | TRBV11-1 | ASSYDRLNEKLF
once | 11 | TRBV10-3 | AIRVDRTYEQY
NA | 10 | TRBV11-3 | ASSSVAGVQF
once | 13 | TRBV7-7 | ASSPRAGGGDEQF
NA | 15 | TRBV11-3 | ASSLVASSGSNYEQY
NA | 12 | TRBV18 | ASSPLAARTEAF
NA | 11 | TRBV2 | ASSVTGTYEQY
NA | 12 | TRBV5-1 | ASSSRPDQDTQY
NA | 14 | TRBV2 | AALDGHSTLNEKLF
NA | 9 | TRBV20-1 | SAASSYEQY
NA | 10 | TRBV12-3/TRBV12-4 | ARRGSNYGYT
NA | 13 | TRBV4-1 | ASSRGWTGQNIQY
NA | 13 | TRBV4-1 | ASSQEGTGVDEQF
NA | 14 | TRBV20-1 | SARDPRTGGNQPQH
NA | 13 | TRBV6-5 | ASSYRGSPSNEQF
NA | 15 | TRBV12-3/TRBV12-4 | ASSLAELAGAPDTQY
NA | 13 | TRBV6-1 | ASSQDRAATGELF